This T cell receptor (beta chain) was recovered during a study of cytomegalovirus exposure and HLA in healthy donors. Study-wide results and caveats: An analysis that was carried out later associated 16,951 TCR beta sequences with HLA alleles at 0.05 false discovery rate.

PCR primers comprised 60 Vbeta and 13 Jbeta primers. Assay used: immunoSEQ multiplex PCR; TCRdb lists only in-frame clones, some missing. The sample shows approximately 120,000 clones, approximately 75% of them seen only once. As concerns this clone: Antigen unknown.

This CDR3 is 12 amino acids long. The germline V gene encodes CDR1 ENHRY and CDR2 SYGVKD. V lost 8 bases and J lost 3; bases outside the gene matches: 2. The genes are TRBV10-3 and TRBJ1-1; 8 bases are shared with TRBD1. The source is a young man in good health and CMV-seronegative. The sequencing sample was made of PBMCs. The chain's CDR3 is CAIQGADTEAFF. The CDR3 coding sequence is TGTGCCATCCAGGGGGCGGACACTGAAGCTTTCTTT.